Shown below are 22 T cell receptor beta chains from a single sample sequenced in a study of blood T cell repertoires in COVID-19 (dated by TCRdb to 2018 to 2021). Receptor libraries were prepared by the immunoSEQ multiplex PCR assay. As stored in TCRdb, this immuneACCESS dataset retains in-frame rearrangements with V and J assigned. A fraction of the clones does not appear; measured against another copy, unresolved V genes explain less than half of the discrepancy, and the remainder lacks a known reason. The sample table records around 250,000 clones; roughly 85% of these occur just once. The ten largest clones capture 5.1% of the sample. Sequenced input: peripheral blood. All receptors come from a man in his forties or fifties with active or convalescent COVID-19.

The chain couples TRBV28 to TRBJ2-7, with D possibly being TRBD2 (6 bases). The germline V gene has CDR1 MDHEN and CDR2 SYDVKM. V lost 6 bases and J lost 3, with 18 bases in between. The length of the CDR3 is 15 residues. The CDR3 DNA follows: TGTGCCAGCAGCCGATCGGGAGATCAGTACTACGAGCAGTACTTC. This gives the protein CASSRSGDQYYEQYF.

V usage is TRBV5-4 and J usage is TRBJ2-1, with D perhaps matching TRBD2 (7 bases). The germline V gene has CDR1 SGHNT and CDR2 YYREEE (reference sequence). This CDR3 is built from 14 residues. V was pared by 2 bases and J by 10 bases, with 16 bases between. CDR3: CASSLGGGPGEQFF. The CDR3 bases are TGTGCCAGCAGCTTAGGGGGAGGGCCCGGGGAGCAGTTCTTC.

The gene calls are TRBV6-1 and TRBJ2-2, with 7 nucleotides matching TRBD2. Germline values: CDR1 MNHNS, CDR2 SASEGT. The CDR3 is 18 amino acids. J was trimmed by 0 bases and V by 2 bases; bases with no gene match: 9. The CDR3 loop reads CASSESGRGGTNTGELFF. For the CDR3, the DNA is TGTGCCAGCAGTGAATCGGGGCGCGGGGGAACGAACACCGGGGAGCTGTTTTTT.

The genes are TRBV30 and TRBJ1-2, with 9 bases matching TRBD1. Germline-derived CDR1 and CDR2 are GTSNPN and SVGIG (reference sequence). The CDR3 has 15 amino acids. V shed 0 bases and J 8 bases; nucleotides not matched to a gene: 10. CDR3 residues: CAWSVRDRGRGGYTF. Written as DNA, the CDR3 is TGTGCCTGGAGTGTACGAGACAGGGGGAGAGGCGGCTACACCTTC. Full variable domain (outside the CDR3, taken from reference TRBV30 and TRBJ1-2): SQTIHQWPATLVQPVGSPLSLECTVEGTSNPNLYWYRQAAGRGLQLLFYSVGIGQISSEVPQNLSASRPQDRQFILSSKKLLLSDSGFYLCAWSVRDRGRGGYTFGSGTRLTVV.

This chain links TRBV3-1 (or the pseudogene TRBV3-2) with TRBJ2-7; 11 bases are a match to TRBD2. V dropped 8 bases and J dropped 4; count of bases not matched to a gene: 4. CDR3 length: 13 amino acids. In germline, CDR1 is LGHDT, CDR2 YNNKEL (reference sequence). The CDR3 reads CASSWTSGYEQYF. Here the CDR3 DNA reads TGTGCCAGCTCGTGGACTAGCGGGTACGAGCAGTACTTC.

CDR3 residues: CASRADRGFYQPQHF. In nucleotides, the CDR3 is TGTGCCAGCAGGGCGGACAGGGGATTTTATCAGCCCCAGCATTTT. The rearrangement joins TRBV2 to TRBJ1-5; 9 nucleotides align to TRBD1. Looked up from germline, CDR1 is SNHLY and CDR2 is FYNNEI. This CDR3 is 15 amino acids long. J gave up 5 bases and V 6 bases, and 8 bases lay outside the gene matches.

V gene TRBV30 combines with J gene TRBJ2-7; 10 bases line up with TRBD2. Trimming removed 3 bases from V and 0 bases from J; junction bases left unmatched: 5. Germline CDR1 and CDR2: GTSNPN and SVGIG (reference sequence). The CDR3 spans 15 residues. The chain's CDR3 is CAWSGGLASSYEQYF. Written as DNA, the CDR3 is TGTGCCTGGAGCGGGGGACTAGCGAGCTCCTACGAGCAGTACTTC.

This sequence joins TRBV19 and TRBJ2-1, with 8 bases matching TRBD2. V shed 3 bases, J shed 7 bases, and the junction held 8 bases outside the gene matches. Germline assignment: CDR1 LNHDA and CDR2 SQIVND (reference sequence). The CDR3 extends over 15 amino acids. The CDR3 sequence: CASSMSGGDRNEQFF. CDR3 DNA: TGTGCCAGTAGTATGTCGGGGGGGGACCGTAATGAGCAGTTCTTC.

The chain links TRBV6-5 to TRBJ2-5, with D unclear. Germline CDR1 and CDR2: MNHEY and SVGAGI. The germline V and J ends were trimmed by 2 bases and 4 bases, with 11 bases remaining between them. The CDR3 runs to 14 residues. In nucleotides, the CDR3 is TGTGCCAGCAGTTACCGTAGCAGTTTAGAGACCCAGTACTTC. Encoded protein: CASSYRSSLETQYF.

The chain uses TRBV6-2 or TRBV6-3 and TRBJ2-5; D might be TRBD2 (6 bases). The CDR3 sequence is 18 residues long. The V end lost 5 bases, the J end lost 2 bases, and 24 bases lay between the germline ends. Per germline, CDR1 MNHEY and CDR2 SVGEGT. CDR3 sequence (DNA): TGTGCCAGCAGTCTTAGACTAGATGGGGCGGCCCGTCAAGAGACCCAGTACTTC. It encodes CASSLRLDGAARQETQYF.

This chain uses TRBV2 with TRBJ2-2, with 9 bases fitting TRBD2. Losses at the gene ends were 1 base for V and 4 bases for J; bases not matched to a gene: 7. CDR3 length equals 17 residues. From germline, CDR1 is SNHLY and CDR2 FYNNEI. The chain's CDR3 is CASSEGRLAVITGELFF. In nucleotides, the CDR3 is TGTGCCAGCAGTGAAGGGAGACTAGCGGTTATCACCGGGGAGCTGTTTTTT. The entire variable domain, with the rest obtained from reference TRBV2 and TRBJ2-2, is as follows: EPEVTQTPSHQVTQMGQEVILRCVPISNHLYFYWYRQILGQKVEFLVSFYNNEISEKSEIFDDQFSVERPDGSNFTLKIRSTKLEDSAMYFCASSEGRLAVITGELFFGEGSRLTVL.

About this clone: Other DNA sequences in this sample translate to the same CDR3. This chain connects TRBV7-9 to TRBJ2-1; D is unclear. Per the germline V gene, CDR1 is SEHNR and CDR2 is FQNEAQ (reference sequence). Trimming took 2 bases from V and 6 from J, leaving 2 bases between them. The CDR3 consists of 11 residues. The chain's CDR3 is CASSLLNEQFF. Written as DNA, the CDR3 is TGTGCCAGCAGCTTACTCAATGAGCAGTTCTTC.

V and J are TRBV5-1 and TRBJ2-1; 11 positions agree with TRBD2. The CDR3 is made up of 15 amino acids. V was pared by 1 base and J by 8 bases, with 5 bases of the junction left unmatched. Germline V lookup: CDR1 SGHRS, CDR2 YFSETQ. The CDR3 here is CASSLTSGRIYEQFF. For the CDR3, the DNA is TGCGCCAGCAGCTTGACTAGCGGGAGAATCTATGAGCAGTTCTTC.

J is TRBJ2-1 and V is TRBV14; 11 nucleotides line up with TRBD2. This CDR3 contains 17 residues. V shed 4 bases, J shed 3 bases, and the junction held 8 bases outside the gene matches. Germline CDR1 and CDR2: SGHDN and FVKESK. CDR3 in DNA: TGTGCCAGCAGCCTCCCCCTTCTAGCGGGAGGCTACAATGAGCAGTTCTTC. It specifies CASSLPLLAGGYNEQFF.

The V call is TRBV6-5, the J call TRBJ2-2; 9 bases match TRBD2. Germline V gene lookup returns CDR1 MNHEY and CDR2 SVGAGI. With V trimmed by 7 bases and J by 6 bases, 6 bases remained unmatched. This CDR3 region has 14 residues. The CDR3 sequence: CASKGRGGAGELFF. CDR3 in DNA: TGTGCCAGCAAGGGGCGGGGGGGGGCCGGGGAGCTGTTTTTT.

CDR3 bases: TGTGCCAGCAGTGAATCCGGGACAAACGATTCACCCCTCCACTTT. Translation gives CASSESGTNDSPLHF. The genes are TRBV6-1 and TRBJ1-6, with D maybe TRBD1 (6 bases). Trimming removed 2 bases at V and 8 bases at J, with 13 bases between. CDR1 MNHNS and CDR2 SASEGT come from the germline V gene. The CDR3 extends over 15 amino acids.

In its sample, this clone was seen a few times. This chain joins TRBV12-3 or TRBV12-4 and TRBJ1-2, with unresolved D. The CDR3 covers 11 residues. Trimming shortened V by 3 bases and J by 13 bases, and 12 bases separated the two germline ends. The CDR3 sequence is CASSFRQSFTF. The CDR3 DNA sequence: TGTGCCAGCAGTTTCAGGCAGTCGTTCACCTTC.

V usage is TRBV29-1 and J usage is TRBJ1-1; D is unresolved. Germline values: CDR1 SQVTM, CDR2 ANQGSEA. Trimming cost V 6 bases and J 1 base, with 6 bases left between them. The CDR3 spans 11 residues. The CDR3 region has the DNA TGCAGCGTGCGGGGGAACACTGAAGCTTTCTTT. Its protein is CSVRGNTEAFF. Complete variable domain (other parts from reference TRBV29-1 and TRBJ1-1): SAVISQKPSRDICQRGTSLTIQCQVDSQVTMMFWYRQQPGQSLTLIATANQGSEATYESGFVIDKFPISRPNLTFSTLTVSNMSPEDSSIYLCSVRGNTEAFFGQGTRLTVV.

This sequence joins TRBV5-4 and TRBJ2-5, with a weak D call TRBD2 (6 bases). CDR1 is SGHNT, CDR2 YYREEE, per germline (reference sequence). The ends were cut back, 5 bases at V and 1 base at J, with 12 bases in the middle. CDR3 length: 14 amino acids. The CDR3 region is CASSTERAQETQYF. In nucleotides, the CDR3 is TGTGCCAGCAGTACCGAGCGGGCCCAAGAGACCCAGTACTTC.

V is TRBV9 and J is TRBJ2-2; 9 bases match TRBD2. Per the germline V gene, CDR1 is SGDLS and CDR2 is YYNGEE. CDR3 length: 18 amino acids. The junction had 10 bases not matched to a gene; V was cut back by 3 bases and J by 1 base. The CDR3 region is CASSAQRGGRVNTGELFF. The CDR3 DNA is TGTGCCAGCAGCGCCCAACGGGGCGGGAGGGTGAACACCGGGGAGCTGTTTTTT.

V usage is TRBV30 and J usage is TRBJ1-2; D possibly corresponds to TRBD1 (5 bases). Germline V CDR1 and CDR2: GTSNPN, SVGIG (reference sequence). V gave up 5 bases and J gave up 3 bases, with 16 bases separating them. The CDR3 loop spans 14 amino acids. The CDR3 region has the DNA TGTGCCTGGGGAAGACGAGACAGATACTATGGCTACACCTTC. It encodes CAWGRRDRYYGYTF.

CDR3 loop: CASSVQGSGTEAFF. CDR3 coding DNA: TGTGCCAGTTCGGTACAGGGGAGCGGCACTGAAGCTTTCTTT. The genes are TRBV19 and TRBJ1-1, with 7 positions matching TRBD1. Germline V gene data show CDR1 as LNHDA and CDR2 as SQIVND (reference sequence). Unmatched junction bases numbered 10, after V lost 8 bases and J lost 4 bases. The CDR3 runs to 14 residues. Combining the CDR3 with reference TRBV19 and TRBJ1-1 gives the whole variable domain DGGITQSPKYLFRKEGQNVTLSCEQNLNHDAMYWYRQDPGQGLRLIYYSQIVNDFQKGDIAEGYSVSREKKESFPLTVTSAQKNPTAFYLCASSVQGSGTEAFFGQGTRLTVV.